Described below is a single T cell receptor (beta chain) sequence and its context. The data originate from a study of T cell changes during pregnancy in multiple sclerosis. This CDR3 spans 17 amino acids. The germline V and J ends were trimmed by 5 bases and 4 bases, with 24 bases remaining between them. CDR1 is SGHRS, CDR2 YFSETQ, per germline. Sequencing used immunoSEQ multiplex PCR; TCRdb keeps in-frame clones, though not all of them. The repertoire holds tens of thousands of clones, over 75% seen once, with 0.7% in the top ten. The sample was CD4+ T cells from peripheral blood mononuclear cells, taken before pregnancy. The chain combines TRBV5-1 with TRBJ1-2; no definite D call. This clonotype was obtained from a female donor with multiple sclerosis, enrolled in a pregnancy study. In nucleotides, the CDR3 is TGCGCCAGCAGACCCTCCCCTTCGGGTCTTCAAGTCTATGGCTACACCTTC. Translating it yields CASRPSPSGLQVYGYTF.